This T cell receptor (beta chain) came from a study of blood T cell repertoires in COVID-19. Study summary: Researchers got acute and convalescent COVID-19 samples from the United States, Italy and Spain. In each case, the material was cDNA or gDNA derived from T cells, B-cell-depleted T cells, or PBMCs.

The CDR3 consists of 14 residues. CDR1 and CDR2 (germline): SGHRS, YFSETQ. As processed by the authors: By means of reference gene primer amplification, nucleated cell counts were estimated. The method was immunoSEQ multiplex PCR; TCRdb's version includes in-frame clones alone and lacks a portion of them. That table is the source of V, J and clone size, and D and trimming were worked out from the DNA. The sample lists about 170,000 clones, about 83% occurring once. As for this clone: One junction end does not reproduce the germline sequence, and a read error may be involved.

V usage is TRBV5-1 and J usage is TRBJ1-2; TRBD1 matches 9 bases. This TCR was sampled from a woman between 70 and 85 years old who had recovered from COVID-19. Material: peripheral blood. The CDR3 loop is CASSSGTGHYGHTF. Here the CDR3 DNA reads TGCGCCAGCAGCTCCGGGACAGGGCACTATGGCCACACCTTC.